This T cell receptor (beta chain) was sequenced in a study of shared clonotypes between healthy human individuals (dated by TCRdb to 2018 to 2020). Background for the entire study: The cohort included three men and a couple of women between 18 and 49 years of age. For each donor, three plates each were used for CD4 naive and CD4 memory, two plates were used for CD8 naive, and one plate was used for CD8 memory. Blood TCR repertoires of about five healthy adults were deeply sequenced to estimate repertoire size and the extent of clonotype sharing between individuals. To increase sequencing depth and limit assay-specific biases, TCR repertoire library preparation and sequencing were carried out by different laboratories using diverse techniques. Leukapheresis yielded between about 0.94 and 10 billion PBMCs per donor.

Findings and caveats that apply to the study as a whole: Larger estimated clonotype richness was generally found for naive subsets than for memory subsets. Even with the large sequencing depth, rarefaction of the sorted-subset datasets indicated that sequencing was incomplete. About 5% of naive CD4, 3.5% of naive CD8, about 2.5% of memory CD4, and around 0.4% of memory CD8 clonotypes were shared across several donors. The small number of donors limited the genetic and exposure-history diversity represented. Pairwise subsampling led to the expectation that sequencing depth would affect the degree of clonotype sharing among donors. Sampling was restricted to blood, and TCR repertoires in tissue are likely to differ from TCR repertoires in blood. Compared with non-shared clonotypes, clonotypes shared by all four sorted-subset donors had higher generation probabilities.

As concerns this clone: Its antigen remains undetermined. No base quality values were provided; no much bigger clone lies one nucleotide off.

Using the deep immunoSEQ assay, multiplex PCR amplified TCR CDR3 regions from genomic DNA. For each cell subset, the extracted genomic DNA was distributed evenly across all wells of several immunoSEQ 96-well plates, and each plate served as one replicate. For sorted subsets, approximately 190 ng of genomic DNA, equivalent to 25,000 to 35,000 T cell genomes, went into each replicate PCR. The purified libraries were quantified using a Qubit 3.0 fluorometer, sized with a Bioanalyzer 2100, and then quantified again using the KAPA Library Quantification kit. Each immunoSEQ 96-well plate was sequenced on its own single-read 150-cycle Illumina NextSeq 550 flow cell. Per the original workflow: Because the immunoSEQ output included only junctional sequences and no quality scores, the filtering could not be the same as the filtering used for full-length reads. To assign V/J genes and CDR3, sequences were annotated using PyIR, a Python wrapper for IgBLAST v1.9, with IMGT germline references. Any read was removed if the V/J assignment was weak (E-value above 1e-6), the CDR3 was missing, or the read contained stop codons, out-of-frame junctions, or ambiguous translated residues. A V3J clonotype was defined by an identical inferred V gene, J gene, and CDR3 amino acid sequence. The percentage overlap between two repertoires was calculated by dividing the number of shared unique clonotypes by the size of the smaller repertoire. Three approaches were used to assess repertoire richness: RTK rarefaction, the Chao1 estimator, and Recon v2.1 estimates of unobserved clonotypes. OLGA was used to compute generation probabilities for all TCRbeta clonotypes that the gDNA method yielded from a few donors. As stored in TCRdb, this immuneACCESS dataset retains in-frame rearrangements with V and J assigned. A fraction of the clones does not appear; measured against another copy, unresolved V genes explain less than half of the discrepancy, and the remainder lacks a known reason. V and J calls and clone size are those listed in that table; D and trimming were worked out from the DNA. The sample has around 700,000 clones on record, 73% of them singletons. The top ten clonotypes cover more than 1.5% of the sample.

CDR1 and CDR2, looked up from the germline V gene, are SGHAT and FQNNGV. V is shortened by 2 bases, J by 8 bases, and the region joining them spans 15 bases. The CDR3, from cysteine to phenylalanine, totals 15 residues. The kept DNA is CDR3 alone, 45 bases in frame from the first base. The donors were healthy, HIV-negative adults with no recently reported acute infections or vaccinations. All donors were Caucasian adults living in Nashville, Tennessee, USA. Magnetic negative selection was used to enrich CD4+ T cells, after which naive cells were positively selected on CD45RA and the negative fraction became the memory subset. After blood collection by leukapheresis, PBMCs were isolated using Ficoll-Histopaque density gradient centrifugation and then cryopreserved in the vapor phase of liquid nitrogen. Purity and quantity of every magnetically sorted T cell population were checked by analytical flow cytometry. Each sorted fraction had its genomic DNA isolated and then quantified by UV absorbance on a Nanodrop 2000c.

The TCR was taken from a woman aged 25 to 45 in good health. This sequence uses TRBV11-2 and TRBJ1-4; possibly the D gene is TRBD1, per 5 matching bases. The sequenced material came from memory CD4+ T cells sorted from blood. The cell subset or site label, as the study defines it: CD45RA-negative fraction. At the DNA level, the sequence is TGTGCCAGCAGCTTATTCCCCAGGGTGAGAGAAAAACTGTTTTTT. Its amino acids are CASSLFPRVREKLFF.